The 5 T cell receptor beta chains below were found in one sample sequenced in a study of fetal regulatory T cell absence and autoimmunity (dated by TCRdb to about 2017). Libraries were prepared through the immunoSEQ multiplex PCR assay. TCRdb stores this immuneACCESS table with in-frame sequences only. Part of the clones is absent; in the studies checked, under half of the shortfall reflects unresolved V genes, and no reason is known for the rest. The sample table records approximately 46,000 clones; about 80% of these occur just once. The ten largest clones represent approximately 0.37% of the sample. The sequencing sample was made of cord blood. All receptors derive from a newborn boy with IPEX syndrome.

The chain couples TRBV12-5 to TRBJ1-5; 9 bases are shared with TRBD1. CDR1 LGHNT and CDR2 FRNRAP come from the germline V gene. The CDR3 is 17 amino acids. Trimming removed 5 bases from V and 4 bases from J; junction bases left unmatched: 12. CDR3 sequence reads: CASGLSPRDRDNQPQHF. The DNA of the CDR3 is TGTGCTAGTGGTCTCTCCCCTCGGGACAGGGATAATCAGCCCCAGCATTTT.

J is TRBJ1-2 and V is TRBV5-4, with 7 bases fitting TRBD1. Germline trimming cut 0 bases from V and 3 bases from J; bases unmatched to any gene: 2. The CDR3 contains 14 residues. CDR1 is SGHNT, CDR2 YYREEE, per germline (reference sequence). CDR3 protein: CASSLGQGHYGYTF. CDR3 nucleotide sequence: TGTGCCAGCAGCTTGGGACAGGGCCACTATGGCTACACCTTC.

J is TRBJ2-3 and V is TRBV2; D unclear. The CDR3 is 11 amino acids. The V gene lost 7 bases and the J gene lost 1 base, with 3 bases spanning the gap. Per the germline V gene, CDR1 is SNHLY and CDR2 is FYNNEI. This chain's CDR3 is CASTGTDTQYF. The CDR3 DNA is TGTGCCAGCACCGGCACAGATACGCAGTATTTT.

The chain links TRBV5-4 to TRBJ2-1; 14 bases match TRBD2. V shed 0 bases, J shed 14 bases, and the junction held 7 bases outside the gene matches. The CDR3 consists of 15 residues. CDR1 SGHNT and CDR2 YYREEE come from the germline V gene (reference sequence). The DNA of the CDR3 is TGTGCCAGCAGCTTGGGAGGACTAGCGGGGGGCTGGGAGTTCTTC. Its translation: CASSLGGLAGGWEFF.

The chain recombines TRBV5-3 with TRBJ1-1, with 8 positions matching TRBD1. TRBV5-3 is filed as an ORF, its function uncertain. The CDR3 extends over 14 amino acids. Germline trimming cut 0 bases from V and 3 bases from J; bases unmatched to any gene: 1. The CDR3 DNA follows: TGTGCCAGAAGCTTGGGACAGGGGTACACTGAAGCTTTCTTT. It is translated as CARSLGQGYTEAFF.